Following are 10 T cell receptor beta chains from one sample sequenced in a study of T cell responses to AZD1222 COVID-19 vaccine. Libraries were prepared by immunoSEQ multiplex PCR; TCRdb keeps only in-frame clonotypes and omits some of them. The top ten clones hold around 24% of a sample with 100,000 to 150,000 clones, just over 85% of them seen once. Specimen: peripheral blood, collected on day 0 of AZD1222 vaccination. The origin of the receptors is an adult in good health.

This chain connects TRBV10-1 to TRBJ2-7; no clear D. The ends were cut back, 0 bases at V and 3 bases at J, with 12 bases in the middle. The length of the CDR3 is 15 residues. Germline V CDR1 and CDR2: WNHNN, SYGVQD (reference sequence). CDR3 loop: CASSESTGAIYEQYF. The CDR3 DNA reads TGCGCCAGCAGTGAGTCCACTGGTGCCATCTACGAGCAGTACTTC.

The rearrangement joins TRBV3-1 (or the pseudogene TRBV3-2) to TRBJ1-1; D is unresolved. Germline-derived CDR1 and CDR2 are LGHDT and YNNKEL (reference sequence). The ends were cut back, 2 bases at V and 8 bases at J, with 12 bases in the middle. The CDR3 runs to 13 residues. This CDR3 reads CASSQNPSGEAFF. CDR3 nucleotide sequence: TGTGCCAGCAGCCAAAACCCGAGCGGAGAAGCTTTCTTT.

V usage is TRBV7-2 and J usage is TRBJ1-5; D gene ambiguous. V gave up 0 bases and J gave up 1 base, with 7 bases separating them. The CDR3 loop spans 15 amino acids. The germline gives CDR1 SGHTA, CDR2 FQGNSA. CDR3 in DNA: TGTGCCAGCAGCTTAGCGCCCGGGAGCAATCAGCCCCAGCATTTT. Translating gives CASSLAPGSNQPQHF.

The chain is built from TRBV19 and TRBJ2-2, with D possibly called TRBD1 or TRBD2 (6 bases each). The CDR3 has 14 amino acids. Germline lookup yields CDR1 LNHDA and CDR2 SQIVND (reference sequence). Trimming cost V 6 bases and J 3 bases, with 11 bases left between them. The CDR3 loop reads CASRRRGDTGELFF. DNA of the CDR3: TGTGCCAGTAGGAGAAGGGGGGACACCGGGGAGCTGTTTTTT.

V is TRBV5-1 and J is TRBJ1-1; D not certain. The CDR3 loop spans 14 amino acids. V dropped 0 bases and J dropped 5 bases, with 11 bases sitting between them. Germline lookup yields CDR1 SGHRS and CDR2 YFSETQ. This CDR3 reads CASSLDPAQTEAFF. The DNA of the CDR3 is TGCGCCAGCAGCTTGGACCCCGCTCAGACTGAAGCTTTCTTT.

This chain joins TRBV10-3 and TRBJ1-6, with a weak D call TRBD1 (5 bases). This CDR3 has 16 amino acids. The germline CDR1 and CDR2 sequences are ENHRY and SYGVKD. The germline V and J ends were trimmed by 0 bases and 2 bases, with 8 bases remaining between them. DNA of the CDR3: TGTGCCATCAGTGAGTCGGGGGGTCCCTATAATTCACCCCTCCACTTT. This encodes CAISESGGPYNSPLHF.

This clone was observed a few times. The CDR3 loop reads CASKATSNQPQHF. CDR3 coding DNA: TGTGCCAGCAAGGCTACTAGCAATCAGCCCCAGCATTTT. The chain recombines TRBV6-5 with TRBJ1-5; D remains ambiguous. With 7 bases removed from V and 0 bases from J, the gap between germline ends came to 7 bases. This CDR3 spans 13 amino acids. The germline V gene encodes CDR1 MNHEY and CDR2 SVGAGI.

The V call is TRBV28, the J call TRBJ1-5; D remains unclear. In germline, CDR1 is MDHEN, CDR2 SYDVKM. The CDR3 consists of 13 residues. The ends were cut back, 6 bases at V and 12 bases at J, with 18 bases in the middle. The CDR3 here is CASSLAQTRYQHF. The CDR3 DNA reads TGTGCCAGCAGCTTAGCCCAAACAAGGTACCAGCATTTT.

This sequence joins TRBV19 and TRBJ2-5; weak D call: TRBD2 (5 bases). CDR1 is LNHDA and CDR2 is SQIVND in the germline V gene (reference sequence). Trimming stripped 4 bases from V and 3 bases from J, with 18 bases between. The CDR3 contains 16 residues. The CDR3 DNA reads TGTGCCAGTAGTACCCGCCGGCGGGCGCGGGAAGAGACCCAGTACTTC. It codes for CASSTRRRAREETQYF.

The rearrangement joins TRBV9 to TRBJ2-1; D is perhaps TRBD2 (5 bases). CDR1 and CDR2 (germline): SGDLS, YYNGEE. V was shortened by 4 bases and J by 2 bases, with 10 bases between the two germline ends. The CDR3 extends over 14 amino acids. The CDR3 bases are TGTGCCAGCAGCTCAGGCGGGCCCTACAATGAGCAGTTCTTC. Protein: CASSSGGPYNEQFF.